The entry below describes one TCR beta chain. Its antigen remains undetermined. No base quality values were provided; no much bigger clone lies one nucleotide off. The collaborating institutions used their own protocols to collect whole blood in K2EDTA tubes. For TCRbeta analysis, collaborator samples were shipped as frozen whole blood, as isolated PBMCs, or as DNA extracted from either sample type. This specimen comes from a study of blood T cell repertoires in COVID-19 (dated by TCRdb to the early 2020s). With regard to the full study: The collaborator samples originated in the United States, Italy and Spain and spanned the acute and convalescent phases of COVID-19. The material from the prospective study consisted of cDNA or gDNA derived from T cells, B-cell-depleted T cells, or PBMCs. Deeply sampled blood TCRbeta repertoires from subjects exposed to, actively infected with, or recovered from COVID-19 were included in the dataset. A freely available public database, intended as a resource for researchers studying the immune response to SARS-CoV-2, is where the repertoires were released. The samples were drawn from the first 160 participants of the ongoing ImmuneRACE study and from 1,254 subjects provided by 6 global collaborators. Nearly every sample came with metadata listing a de-identified subject ID, COVID-19 status, age in years and sex. Where HLA class I and class II types were available, the types were taken from metadata supplied by the sample provider, not from assay-based typing.

TCRbeta CDR3 regions were amplified from genomic DNA using the immunoSEQ Assay, a bias-controlled multiplex PCR. The source study handled its data this way. Within the assay, amplification of reference gene primers was used to estimate how many nucleated cells each sample contained. To quantify the absolute abundance of each unique TCRbeta CDR3 rearrangement, sequence reads were collapsed and filtered. Productive Simpson clonality was computed per sample as the square root of Simpson's diversity index over productive rearrangements. Here the immuneACCESS table is served through TCRdb, limited to in-frame sequences with V and J called. Missing clones are a known gap in these copies; in checked studies unresolved V genes cover under half, and the rest lacks a known reason. V, J and clone size are taken as reported in that table, and D and trimming were inferred from the DNA itself. A total of 60,000 to 80,000 clones appear in this sample, 80% to 85% of them only once. The leading ten clones occupy approximately 8.8% of the sample.

Study-wide findings and limitations: The quantity of clinical and demographic metadata differed by source and by participant and was supplied without curation.

The sample was peripheral blood. The receptor's source is a man aged 50 to 60 with active COVID-19.

In nucleotide form, the sequence is TGTGCCAGCAGAGTGAGTATCCCCTACGAGCAGTACTTC. Its protein is CASRVSIPYEQYF. The chain is made from TRBV21-1 and TRBJ2-7; TRBD2 is the table's D call, not checked against the DNA. TRBV21-1 is flagged as a pseudogene. The CDR3 runs 13 amino acids, cysteine and phenylalanine included. The retained sequence is limited to the CDR3, 39 bases, with the frame set at the first base.